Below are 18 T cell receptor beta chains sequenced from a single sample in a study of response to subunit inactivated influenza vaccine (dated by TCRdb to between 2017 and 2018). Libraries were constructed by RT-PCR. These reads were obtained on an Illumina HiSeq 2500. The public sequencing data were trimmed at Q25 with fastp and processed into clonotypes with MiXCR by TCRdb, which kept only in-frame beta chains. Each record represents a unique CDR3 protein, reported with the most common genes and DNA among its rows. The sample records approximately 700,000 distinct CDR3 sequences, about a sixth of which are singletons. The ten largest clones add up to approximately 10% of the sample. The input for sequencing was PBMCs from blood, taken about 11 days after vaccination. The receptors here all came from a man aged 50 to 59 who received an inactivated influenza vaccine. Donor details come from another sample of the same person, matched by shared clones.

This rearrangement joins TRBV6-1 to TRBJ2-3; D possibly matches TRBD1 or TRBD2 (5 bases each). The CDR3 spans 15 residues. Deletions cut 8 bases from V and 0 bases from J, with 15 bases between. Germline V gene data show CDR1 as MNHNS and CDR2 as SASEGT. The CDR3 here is CASAGTAYSTDTQYF. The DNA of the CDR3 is TGTGCCAGCGCCGGGACGGCTTATAGCACAGATACGCAGTATTTT.

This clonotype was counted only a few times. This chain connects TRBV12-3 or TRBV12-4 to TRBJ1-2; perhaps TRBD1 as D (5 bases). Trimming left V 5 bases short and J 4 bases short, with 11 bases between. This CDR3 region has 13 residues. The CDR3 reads CASSKGPAYGYTF. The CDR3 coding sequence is TGTGCCAGCAGTAAGGGACCGGCCTATGGCTACACCTTC.

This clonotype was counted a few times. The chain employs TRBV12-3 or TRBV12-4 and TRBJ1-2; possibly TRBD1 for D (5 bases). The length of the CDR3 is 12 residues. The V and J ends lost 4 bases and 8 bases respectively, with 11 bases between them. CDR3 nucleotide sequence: TGTGCCAGCAGTTACCCGGGGGACGGCTACACCTTC. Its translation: CASSYPGDGYTF.

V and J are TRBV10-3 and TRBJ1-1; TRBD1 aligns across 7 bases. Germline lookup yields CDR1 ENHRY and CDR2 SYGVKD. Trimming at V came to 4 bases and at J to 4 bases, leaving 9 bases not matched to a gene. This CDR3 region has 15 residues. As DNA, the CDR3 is TGTGCCATCAGTGGTACAGGGGTTGGCGCCACTGAAGCTTTCTTT. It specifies CAISGTGVGATEAFF.

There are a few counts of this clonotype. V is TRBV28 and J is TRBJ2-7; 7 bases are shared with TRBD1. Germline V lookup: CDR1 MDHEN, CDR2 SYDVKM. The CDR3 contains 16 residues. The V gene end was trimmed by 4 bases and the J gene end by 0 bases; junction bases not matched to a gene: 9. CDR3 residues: CASSSPPRTGSYEQYF. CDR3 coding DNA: TGTGCCAGCAGTTCCCCCCCCCGGACAGGCTCCTACGAGCAGTACTTC.

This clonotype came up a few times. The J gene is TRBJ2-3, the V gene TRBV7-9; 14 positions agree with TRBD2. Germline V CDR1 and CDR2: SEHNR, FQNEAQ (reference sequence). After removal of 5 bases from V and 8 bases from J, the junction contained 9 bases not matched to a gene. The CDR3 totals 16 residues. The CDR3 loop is CASSDAGTSGRATQYF. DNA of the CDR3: TGTGCCAGCAGCGACGCCGGGACTAGCGGGAGAGCTACGCAGTATTTT.

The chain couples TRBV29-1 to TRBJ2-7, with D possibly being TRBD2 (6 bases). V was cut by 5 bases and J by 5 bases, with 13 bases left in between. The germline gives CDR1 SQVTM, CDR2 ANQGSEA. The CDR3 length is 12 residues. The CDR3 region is CSVRREAHEQYF. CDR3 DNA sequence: TGCAGCGTTCGGCGGGAAGCCCACGAGCAGTACTTC.

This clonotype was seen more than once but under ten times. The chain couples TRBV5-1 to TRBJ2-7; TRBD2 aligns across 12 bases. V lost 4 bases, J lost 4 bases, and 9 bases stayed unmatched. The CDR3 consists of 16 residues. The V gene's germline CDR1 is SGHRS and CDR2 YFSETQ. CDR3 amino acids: CASSLTSGRSAYEQYF. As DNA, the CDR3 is TGCGCCAGCAGCCTGACTAGCGGGAGATCCGCGTACGAGCAGTACTTC.

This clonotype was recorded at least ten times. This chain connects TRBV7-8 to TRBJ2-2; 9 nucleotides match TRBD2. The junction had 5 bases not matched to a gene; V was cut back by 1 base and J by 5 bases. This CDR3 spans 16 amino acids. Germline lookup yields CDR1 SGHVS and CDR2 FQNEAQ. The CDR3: CASSLGSSGRTGELFF. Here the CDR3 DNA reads TGTGCCAGCAGCTTAGGGAGTAGCGGGAGAACCGGGGAGCTGTTTTTT.

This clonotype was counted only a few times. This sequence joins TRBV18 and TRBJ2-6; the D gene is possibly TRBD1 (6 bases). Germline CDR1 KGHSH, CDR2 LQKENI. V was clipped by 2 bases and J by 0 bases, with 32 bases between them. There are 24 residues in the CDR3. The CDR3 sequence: CASSPWTTKSKQGAADSGANVLTF. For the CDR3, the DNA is TGTGCCAGCTCACCATGGACGACAAAATCTAAACAGGGAGCCGCAGACTCTGGGGCCAACGTCCTGACTTTC.

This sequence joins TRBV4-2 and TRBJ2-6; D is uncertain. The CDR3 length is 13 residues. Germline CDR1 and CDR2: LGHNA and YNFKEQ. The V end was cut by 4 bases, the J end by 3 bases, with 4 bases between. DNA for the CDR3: TGTGCCAGCAGCCGGGATGGGGCCAACGTCCTGACTTTC. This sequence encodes CASSRDGANVLTF.

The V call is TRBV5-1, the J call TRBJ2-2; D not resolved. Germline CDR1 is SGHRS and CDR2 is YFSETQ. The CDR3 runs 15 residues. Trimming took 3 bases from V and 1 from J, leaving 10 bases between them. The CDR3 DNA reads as TGCGCCAGCAGCTATGACGGCCAGAACACCGGGGAGCTGTTTTTT. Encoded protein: CASSYDGQNTGELFF.

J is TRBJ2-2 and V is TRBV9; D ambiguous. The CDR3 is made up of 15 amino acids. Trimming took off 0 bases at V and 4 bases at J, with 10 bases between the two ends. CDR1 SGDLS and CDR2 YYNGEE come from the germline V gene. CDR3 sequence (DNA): TGTGCCAGCAGCGTAGGAGGTAAAGGCACCGGGGAGCTGTTTTTT. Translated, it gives CASSVGGKGTGELFF.

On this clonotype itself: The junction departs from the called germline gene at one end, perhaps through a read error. CDR3 in amino acids: CASSPPQTAVNTNTQYF. The DNA for the CDR3 is TGTGCCAGCTCACCACCTCAGACAGCAGTAAACACAAATACGCAGTATTTT. This sequence joins TRBV18 and TRBJ2-3; D might be TRBD1 (5 bases). CDR1 is KGHSH, CDR2 LQKENI, per germline. The CDR3 sequence is 17 residues long.

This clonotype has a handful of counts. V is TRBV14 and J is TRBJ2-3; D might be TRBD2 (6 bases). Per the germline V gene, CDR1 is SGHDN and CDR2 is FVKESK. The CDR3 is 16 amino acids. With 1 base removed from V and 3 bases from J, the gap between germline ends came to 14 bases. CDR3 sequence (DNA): TGTGCCAGCAGCCAAGTGGAGGGGAGTTGGACAGATACGCAGTATTTT. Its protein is CASSQVEGSWTDTQYF.

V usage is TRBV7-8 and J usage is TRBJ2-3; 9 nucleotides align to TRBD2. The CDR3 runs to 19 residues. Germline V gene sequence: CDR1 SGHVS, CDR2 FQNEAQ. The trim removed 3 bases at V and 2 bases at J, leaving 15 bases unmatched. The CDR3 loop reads CASSFLWGMREGFTDTQYF. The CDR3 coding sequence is TGTGCCAGCAGCTTCCTATGGGGGATGCGGGAGGGCTTCACAGATACGCAGTATTTT.

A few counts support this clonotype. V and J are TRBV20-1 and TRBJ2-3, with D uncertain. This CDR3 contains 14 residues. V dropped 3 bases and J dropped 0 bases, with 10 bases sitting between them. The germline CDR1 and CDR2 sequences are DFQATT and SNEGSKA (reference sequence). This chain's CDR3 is CSASLGVSTDTQYF. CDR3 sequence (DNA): TGCAGTGCTAGCCTGGGCGTGAGCACAGATACGCAGTATTTT.

The CDR3 is CASKRTASNQPQHF. DNA of the CDR3: TGTGCCAGCAAGAGGACGGCTAGCAATCAGCCCCAGCATTTT. The chain employs TRBV12-3 or TRBV12-4 and TRBJ1-5, with D unresolved. The CDR3 spans 14 residues. Trimming took off 7 bases at V and 0 bases at J, with 10 bases between the two ends.